Below, one T cell receptor (beta chain) is given with its context. This specimen comes from a study of blood T cell repertoires in COVID-19. Study details: PBMCs, B-cell-depleted T cells, or T cells were the source of the cDNA or gDNA that made up the material.

How the authors handled the data: The authors estimated nucleated cell counts from reference gene primer amplification. Produced via immunoSEQ multiplex PCR; TCRdb's table is partial and in-frame only. D and trimming come from the DNA, and the V and J calls and clone size come from that table. The profile shows about 340,000 clones, 85% to 90% of them singletons. The CDR3 has 17 residues. Germline V CDR1 and CDR2: SGHRS, YFSETQ. The junction had 11 bases not matched to a gene; V was cut back by 4 bases and J by 2 bases. The chain combines TRBV5-1 with TRBJ2-3; TRBD1 matches at 9 bases. This TCR was recovered from an older woman with COVID-19, enrolled during active disease. Sequences were obtained from peripheral blood. This CDR3 reads CASSLRGQGKATDTQYF. CDR3 nucleotide sequence: TGCGCCAGCAGCCTACGCGGACAGGGGAAGGCCACAGATACGCAGTATTTT.